This T cell receptor beta chain was identified in a study of neoadjuvant nivolumab and ipilimumab in lung cancer. Study background: Patients got nivolumab 3 mg/kg on days 1, 15 and 29; combination added ipilimumab 1 mg/kg day 1.

Sequencing used immunoSEQ multiplex PCR; TCRdb keeps in-frame clones, though not all of them. The profile covers 40,000 to 60,000 clones, with roughly 91% appearing a single time and roughly 3.7% taken by the ten largest. Of note for this clone: Its specificity is not known.

Study findings and constraints: Resected tumors had greater TCR richness and clonality than uninvolved lung. Resected-tumor TCR richness correlated positively with pretherapy blood richness. Only a single major-pathologic-response sample was available for clonality analysis.

The V and J ends lost 7 bases and 2 bases respectively, with 11 bases between them. This CDR3 spans 13 amino acids. Germline CDR1 reads SEHNR; CDR2 reads FQNEAQ (reference sequence). The sample was blood, taken before neoadjuvant nivolumab, alone or with ipilimumab. The V and J genes are TRBV7-9 and TRBJ1-1; D not certain. This clonotype originated in an adult with non-small cell lung cancer. Some clones in this sample may be carry-over from other donors' samples. Written as DNA, the CDR3 is TGTGCCAGCACATGGGTTGAAAACACTGAAGCTTTCTTT. Its translation is CASTWVENTEAFF.